This T cell receptor (beta chain) is from a study of cytomegalovirus exposure and HLA in healthy donors. Overall study results and limits: As a later analysis showed, a missense DCLRE1C variant was linked to trimming of TCR beta V- and J-genes.

Trimming took off 9 bases at V and 0 bases at J, with 12 bases between the two ends. Germline CDR1 and CDR2: LNHNV and YYDKDF (reference sequence). CDR3 length equals 14 residues. About this clone itself: The target antigen is unknown.

The PCR made use of 60 Vbeta and 13 Jbeta primers. Libraries were prepared by immunoSEQ multiplex PCR; TCRdb keeps only in-frame clonotypes and omits some of them. The top ten hold around 1.5% of the sample, which has roughly 170,000 clones, less than 85% seen once. The sample was PBMCs. The chain joins TRBV15 to TRBJ2-1; perhaps TRBD1 as D (5 bases). The sequence was collected from a male donor in good health and CMV-seronegative. In DNA, the CDR3 is TGTGCCACAAGGCAGGGAAGCTCCTACAATGAGCAGTTCTTC. It codes for CATRQGSSYNEQFF.